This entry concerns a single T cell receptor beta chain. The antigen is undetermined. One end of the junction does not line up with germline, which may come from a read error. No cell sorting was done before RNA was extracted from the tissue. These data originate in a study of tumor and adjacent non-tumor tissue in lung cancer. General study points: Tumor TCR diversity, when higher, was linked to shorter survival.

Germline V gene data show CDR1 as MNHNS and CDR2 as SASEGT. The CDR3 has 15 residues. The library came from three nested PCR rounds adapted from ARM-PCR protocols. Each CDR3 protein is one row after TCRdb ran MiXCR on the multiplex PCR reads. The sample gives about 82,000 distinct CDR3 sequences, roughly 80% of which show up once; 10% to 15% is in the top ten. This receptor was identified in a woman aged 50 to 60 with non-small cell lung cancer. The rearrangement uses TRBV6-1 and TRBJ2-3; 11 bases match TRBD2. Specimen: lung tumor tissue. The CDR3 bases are TGTGCCATCGCGCCGGGACTAGCGGAGACAGATAAGCAGTATTTT. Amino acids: CAIAPGLAETDKQYF.